This entry describes one TCR beta chain. This CDR3 contains 15 residues. Deletions cut 0 bases from V and 6 bases from J, with 11 bases between. CDR1 and CDR2 (germline): ENHRY, SYGVKD. The data were obtained in a study of blood T cell repertoires in COVID-19. Measured with immunoSEQ multiplex PCR; TCRdb has only the in-frame clones, and not every one. The table shows fewer than 200,000 clones, with 80% to 90% occurring only once. This receptor was obtained from an older woman with COVID-19, enrolled during active disease. Sequenced material: peripheral blood. This chain joins TRBV10-3 and TRBJ1-4; a possible D gene is TRBD1 (6 bases). For the CDR3, the DNA is TGTGCCATCAGTGAGTCACAGGGAATGGATGAAAAACTGTTTTTT. It is translated as CAISESQGMDEKLFF.